One sample yielded the 15 T cell receptor beta chains listed below, sequenced in a study of shared clonotypes between healthy human individuals. Assay used: immunoSEQ multiplex PCR; TCRdb lists only in-frame clones, some missing. The sample includes about 480,000 clones, 60% to 80% of them seen just once. The sample consisted of PBMCs. These receptors all stem from a middle-aged woman in good health. Some clones in this sample may be carry-over from other donors' samples.

The rearrangement joins TRBV7-3 to TRBJ2-2; 11 nucleotides match TRBD2. The CDR3 totals 17 residues. Germline CDR1 and CDR2: SGHTA and FQGTGA. V trimming: 5 bases; J trimming: 6 bases; junction bases outside the gene matches: 11. The CDR3 DNA follows: TGTGCCAGCAGCCGAAACCTAGCGGGAGGAGACGCCGGGGAGCTGTTTTTT. This codes for CASSRNLAGGDAGELFF.

This clone was picked up a small number of times. V and J are TRBV6-5 and TRBJ2-6, with unresolved D. CDR1 MNHEY and CDR2 SVGAGI come from the germline V gene. CDR3 size: 13 residues. V was trimmed by 8 bases and J by 2 bases, leaving 7 bases between them. As DNA, the CDR3 is TGTGCCAGCCAGACGGCTGGGGCCAACGTCCTGACTTTC. Protein sequence: CASQTAGANVLTF.

DNA of the CDR3: TGTGCCAGCAGCTTAGTCGGGGGGGCCTCCCTCACCGGGGAGCTGTTTTTT. Amino acid sequence: CASSLVGGASLTGELFF. The V gene is TRBV7-3, the J gene TRBJ2-2, with 8 positions matching TRBD2. The germline V gene has CDR1 SGHTA and CDR2 FQGTGA. The junction had 9 bases not matched to a gene; V was cut back by 2 bases and J by 4 bases. This CDR3 has 17 residues.

The rearrangement links TRBV7-9 to TRBJ2-5; D is perhaps TRBD2 (7 bases). The CDR3 extends over 13 amino acids. Between the trimmed V and J ends, which lost 6 bases and 5 bases, there was a span of 13 bases. The germline V gene has CDR1 SEHNR and CDR2 FQNEAQ (reference sequence). CDR3 sequence reads: CASSPRGRETQYF. The CDR3 nucleotides read TGTGCCAGCAGTCCGCGGGGGCGGGAGACCCAGTACTTC.

This clone occurred a few times. The chain couples TRBV2 to TRBJ2-1; 10 nucleotides align to TRBD2. Looked up from germline, CDR1 is SNHLY and CDR2 is FYNNEI. V was clipped by 8 bases and J by 7 bases; unmatched bases: 11. The CDR3 is 15 residues long. The CDR3, as DNA: TGTGCCAGCTTAACCGAGCGGGAGGGGGGAAATGAGCAGTTCTTC. Amino acids: CASLTEREGGNEQFF.

V gene TRBV11-2 combines with J gene TRBJ1-4; 9 bases are a match to TRBD1. V gave up 5 bases and J gave up 8 bases; unmatched junction bases: 6. The CDR3 has 14 amino acids. Germline V gene lookup returns CDR1 SGHAT and CDR2 FQNNGV. The CDR3 sequence: CASSPRTGEEKLFF. The CDR3 nucleotides are TGTGCCAGCAGCCCCCGGACAGGGGAGGAAAAACTGTTTTTT.

This sequence joins TRBV28 and TRBJ1-5; D remains unclear. CDR1 is MDHEN, CDR2 SYDVKM, per germline. The CDR3 length is 12 residues. V was pared by 4 bases and J by 9 bases, with 10 bases between. CDR3 protein: CASSSHLSPQHF. The CDR3 nucleotides read TGTGCCAGCAGTTCCCACCTTTCGCCCCAGCATTTT.

This chain connects TRBV9 to TRBJ2-1; D unclear. Germline-derived CDR1 and CDR2 are SGDLS and YYNGEE. Trimming cost V 4 bases and J 10 bases, with 12 bases left between them. The CDR3 sequence is 12 residues long. CDR3 in amino acids: CASSPARNEQFF. The CDR3 DNA reads as TGTGCCAGCAGCCCTGCCCGTAACGAGCAGTTCTTC.

The gene calls are TRBV5-4 and TRBJ2-2, with D unresolved. Germline values: CDR1 SGHNT, CDR2 YYREEE (reference sequence). The CDR3 runs to 14 residues. V was clipped by 0 bases and J by 2 bases, with 5 bases between them. The CDR3 spells CASSLEINTGELFF. The CDR3 DNA reads TGTGCCAGCAGCTTGGAGATCAACACCGGGGAGCTGTTTTTT.

As for this clone: Other DNA sequences from this sample encode an identical CDR3 as well. V usage is TRBV5-1 and J usage is TRBJ2-1, with 11 bases lining up with TRBD2. The J segment lost 5 bases and the V segment lost 0 bases, leaving 4 bases of the junction unmatched. CDR1 and CDR2 (germline): SGHRS, YFSETQ. The CDR3 is 16 amino acids. The CDR3 DNA reads as TGCGCCAGCAGCTTGGTGGGGACTAGCGGAAACAATGAGCAGTTCTTC. Amino acids: CASSLVGTSGNNEQFF.

The chain joins TRBV7-3 to TRBJ2-7; D may be TRBD2 (5 bases). With 5 bases removed from V and 9 bases from J, the gap between germline ends came to 17 bases. Germline V gene lookup returns CDR1 SGHTA and CDR2 FQGTGA. The CDR3 extends over 13 amino acids. CDR3 in amino acids: CASSPGIEYGQYF. The CDR3 nucleotides read TGTGCCAGCAGCCCCGGGATAGAGTATGGGCAGTACTTC.

The chain combines TRBV20-1 with TRBJ2-7; D gene uncertain. The CDR3 extends over 11 amino acids. Trimming took 7 bases from V and 0 from J, leaving 7 bases between them. Per the germline V gene, CDR1 is DFQATT and CDR2 is SNEGSKA (reference sequence). CDR3 in DNA: TGCAGTGGCCTGAGCTCCTACGAGCAGTACTTC. This codes for CSGLSSYEQYF.

This clone came up many times. The chain employs TRBV4-2 and TRBJ1-4; a possible D gene is TRBD1 (5 bases). Germline loops: CDR1 LGHNA, CDR2 YNFKEQ. CDR3 length: 15 residues. With 0 bases removed from V and 5 bases from J, the gap between germline ends came to 10 bases. The CDR3 DNA is TGTGCCAGCAGCCAAGACGGGGCAGAAAATGAAAAACTGTTTTTT. This encodes CASSQDGAENEKLFF.

This rearrangement joins TRBV5-4 to TRBJ2-7, with D possibly matching TRBD1 (5 bases). The CDR3 has 14 amino acids. Looked up from germline, CDR1 is SGHNT and CDR2 is YYREEE (reference sequence). V gave up 0 bases and J gave up 7 bases, with 14 bases separating them. This CDR3 is CASSLAAGMTEQYF. The CDR3 DNA is TGTGCCAGCAGCTTGGCGGCAGGGATGACGGAGCAGTACTTC.

This clone was seen a handful of times. The genes are TRBV5-4 and TRBJ1-2; 9 nucleotides line up with TRBD1. Per germline, CDR1 SGHNT and CDR2 YYREEE (reference sequence). The CDR3 length is 14 residues. Trimming cost V 1 base and J 6 bases; bases outside gene matches: 4. CDR3 region: CASSLLQGADGYTF. CDR3 in DNA: TGTGCCAGCAGCTTGCTACAGGGGGCAGATGGCTACACCTTC.